This is a list of T cell receptor beta chains from one sample in a study of blood T cell repertoires in COVID-19. Sequencing used immunoSEQ multiplex PCR; TCRdb keeps in-frame clones, though not all of them. The repertoire holds roughly 500,000 clones, with approximately 85% as singletons. Sequencing was performed on peripheral blood. These receptors originate from a human donor in a cohort sampled during active COVID-19. CDR3s include the opening cysteine and the closing phenylalanine or tryptophan.

V gene,J gene,CDR3 protein
TRBV27,TRBJ2-7,CASSTSGRTYEQYF
TRBV5-8,TRBJ1-4,CASSPYTVSEKLFF
TRBV6-5,TRBJ2-7,CASSYPGGASEQYF
TRBV19,TRBJ1-1,CASSIVGMNTEAFF
TRBV6-5,TRBJ2-7,CASRPGTRWEQYF
TRBV18,TRBJ1-2,CASSPYRGNGYTF
TRBV5-1,TRBJ1-2,CASSLGQGNYGYTF
TRBV6-5,TRBJ1-4,CASRIDSHREKLFF
TRBV27,TRBJ1-1,CASRPLSGTPNTEAFF
TRBV4-2,TRBJ2-7,CASSQDKGQPYEQYF
TRBV5-1,TRBJ2-5,CASSKGQLETQYF
TRBV3-1/TRBV3-2,TRBJ2-1,CASSRPLAYSYNEQFF
TRBV28,TRBJ1-6,CASSLLDRGLYSYNSPLHF
TRBV18,TRBJ1-1,CASSQGLAGTEAFF
TRBV28,TRBJ2-1,CASSFFGSSSYNEQFF
TRBV27,TRBJ1-3,CASSLFQQGYGNTIYF
TRBV7-8,TRBJ1-5,CASSEGGAHQPQHF
TRBV3-1/TRBV3-2,TRBJ1-6,CASRSRQGDSPLHF
TRBV9,TRBJ1-5,CASITPGGGSNQPQHF
TRBV20-1,TRBJ1-2,CSASSQGNANYGYTF
TRBV28,TRBJ1-1,CASLQGARTEAFF
TRBV7-3,TRBJ1-5,CASSPGGGNQPQHF
TRBV6-2/TRBV6-3,TRBJ1-1,CASSYGPWESAFF
TRBV30,TRBJ2-1,CAWRRLAGVNEQFF
TRBV7-8,TRBJ2-7,CASSLDRGLFYEQYF